This TCR beta chain was identified during a study of tumor-infiltrating lymphocytes in primary liver carcinoma. Turning to the study itself: Those enrolled were patients of both sexes, who were aged 30 to 69 years.

Each 20-30 mg portion of unsorted bulk tissue served as the source for co-extraction of RNA and DNA. Surgical resection served as treatment for the primary liver carcinoma of these patients. A primer matching the constant region was used to make TCR beta cDNA from 450 to 550 ng of total RNA. Three nested multiplex PCR rounds of slightly modified ARM-PCR generated TCR beta libraries. The first two PCR rounds used TRBV1-TRBV30 primers with a Cbeta primer, roughly 10 cycles each. TCRdb reprocessed the multiplex PCR reads with MiXCR, giving one entry per CDR3 protein. The sample has 75,000 to 80,000 distinct CDR3 sequences, about 75% seen once. Germline V lookup: CDR1 SGHAT, CDR2 FQDESV (reference sequence). The CDR3 is made up of 17 amino acids. Concerning this clonotype: Its specificity is unknown. This may come from a read error, since a much larger clone is one base off.

Findings and limits, study-wide: Overlap in tumor-adjacent and tumor-blood pairs fell below that of tumor region pairs.

The sequencing sample was made of tumor-adjacent normal liver tissue. The sequence was obtained from a man in his forties with primary liver carcinoma and hepatitis B virus infection. The rearrangement uses TRBV11-1 and TRBJ2-1; 12 bases match TRBD2. The CDR3 region is CTSSSPSTSGSRNEQFF. As DNA, the CDR3 is TGTACCAGCAGCTCCCCCTCGACTAGCGGGAGTCGAAATGAGCAGTTCTTC.